This passage covers 24 T cell receptor beta chains from one sample sequenced in a study of regulatory T cells in long-lasting Graves disease. Building the TCR beta libraries relied on iRepertoire HTBI primers, and CDR3 regions underwent Arm-PCR. TCRdb called the multiplex PCR reads again in MiXCR, with one record for every CDR3 protein. The sample records 390,000 or so distinct CDR3 sequences, approximately 25% being singletons. As for time point: persistent/refractory GD, antithyroid drugs over 5 years with positive TRAb. PBMC RNA was the source of the TCR library. The source was peripheral blood mononuclear cells (PBMCs), collected when the disease was refractory, from a patient treated with antithyroid drugs. The receptor set was obtained from a woman between 40 and 50 years old with Graves disease.

This clonotype turned up a few times. The chain is built from TRBV6-1 and TRBJ2-1; 10 bases are shared with TRBD1. V shed 4 bases and J 6 bases; nucleotides not matched to a gene: 3. The CDR3 spans 14 residues. Germline-derived CDR1 and CDR2 are MNHNS and SASEGT. Here the CDR3 reads CASSGQGASNEQFF. In nucleotides, the CDR3 is TGTGCCAGCAGTGGACAGGGGGCGAGCAATGAGCAGTTCTTC.

The CDR3 DNA sequence: TGTGCCAGCGGGACCGGGACTAGCGCCTACGAGCAGTACTTC. This gives the protein CASGTGTSAYEQYF. J is TRBJ2-7 and V is TRBV27, with TRBD2 matching 10 bases. Germline V gene data show CDR1 as MNHEY and CDR2 as SMNVEV (reference sequence). This CDR3 region has 14 residues. J was trimmed by 2 bases and V by 8 bases; bases with no gene match: 6.

A remark on this clonotype: This may be a read error, as it is one base from a much larger clone. V and J are TRBV20-1 and TRBJ1-1, with D perhaps matching TRBD1 (6 bases). The CDR3 length is 14 residues. CDR1 and CDR2 from the germline V gene are DFQATT and SNEGSKA (reference sequence). In DNA form, the CDR3 reads TGCAGTGCTAGACTGGGAATCGGGGACACTGAAGCTCTCTTT. Translated, it gives CSARLGIGDTEALF.

This clonotype occurred many times. The chain couples TRBV28 to TRBJ2-7; D gene uncertain. The germline CDR1 and CDR2 sequences are MDHEN and SYDVKM. The CDR3 is 14 residues long. V was pared by 1 base and J by 6 bases, with 13 bases between. CDR3 coding DNA: TGTGCCAGCAGTTTATTCTCTAGTGGCGGCGAGCAGTACTTC. The encoded protein is CASSLFSSGGEQYF.

The CDR3 DNA is TGTGCCAGCAGCCCCGGACTAGTCGAGTTCTACAATGAGCAGTTCTTC. This sequence encodes CASSPGLVEFYNEQFF. V and J are TRBV5-6 and TRBJ2-1; 7 bases line up with TRBD2. The CDR3 spans 16 residues. CDR1 and CDR2 from the germline V gene are SGHDT and YYEEEE. V was clipped by 4 bases and J by 3 bases; unmatched bases: 10.

CDR3 sequence: CASSIIQGPRETQYF. The DNA for the CDR3 is TGTGCCAGCAGCATTATACAGGGGCCCCGAGAGACCCAGTACTTC. The chain is built from TRBV7-9 and TRBJ2-5, with 7 nucleotides matching TRBD1. Per the germline V gene, CDR1 is SEHNR and CDR2 is FQNEAQ (reference sequence). J was trimmed by 4 bases and V by 5 bases; bases with no gene match: 10. The CDR3 length is 15 residues.

In its sample, this clonotype was seen many times. The V call is TRBV28, the J call TRBJ1-4; D remains ambiguous. CDR3 size: 15 residues. The V gene lost 5 bases and the J gene lost 0 bases, with 10 bases spanning the gap. The germline V gene has CDR1 MDHEN and CDR2 SYDVKM. The CDR3 DNA follows: TGTGCCAGCAGTGGCTCTGCCTCAACTAATGAAAAACTGTTTTTT. Its protein is CASSGSASTNEKLFF. The full variable domain, its missing parts supplied by reference TRBV28 and TRBJ1-4, is DVKVTQSSRYLVKRTGEKVFLECVQDMDHENMFWYRQDPGLGLRLIYFSYDVKMKEKGDIPEGYSVSREKKERFSLILESASTNQTSMYLCASSGSASTNEKLFFGSGTQLSVL.

This clonotype was seen many times. CDR3 amino acids: CASFDSSYNSPLHF. DNA of the CDR3: TGTGCCAGCTTTGATAGCTCCTATAATTCACCCCTCCACTTT. The rearrangement uses TRBV28 and TRBJ1-6; D remains unclear. With 8 bases removed from V and 0 bases from J, the gap between germline ends came to 8 bases. The CDR3 is made up of 14 amino acids. Germline lookup yields CDR1 MDHEN and CDR2 SYDVKM. Using reference TRBV28 and TRBJ1-6 for the parts outside the CDR3, the full variable domain is DVKVTQSSRYLVKRTGEKVFLECVQDMDHENMFWYRQDPGLGLRLIYFSYDVKMKEKGDIPEGYSVSREKKERFSLILESASTNQTSMYLCASFDSSYNSPLHFGNGTRLTVT.

In its sample, this clonotype was seen a few times. The chain combines TRBV6-2 or TRBV6-3 with TRBJ1-5; TRBD1 matches 9 bases. V lost 7 bases and J lost 3; bases outside the gene matches: 13. In germline, CDR1 is MNHEY, CDR2 SVGEGT. The CDR3 spans 17 residues. The CDR3 region has the DNA TGTGCCAGCATAAATCGCGGACAGGGGATTGTCAATCAGCCCCAGCATTTT. This translates into CASINRGQGIVNQPQHF.

In its sample, this clonotype was seen many times. An end of the junction does not agree with germline; a read error may underlie this. This chain connects TRBV7-7 to TRBJ2-4; no clear D. CDR1 SSHAT and CDR2 FNYEAQ come from the germline V gene (reference sequence). This CDR3 region has 13 residues. CDR3 bases: TGTGCTAGCAGCTTAGATGAGTTAAGCATTCAGTACTTC. This sequence encodes CASSLDELSIQYF.

This chain links TRBV12-3 or TRBV12-4 with TRBJ2-2, with D maybe TRBD2 (5 bases). Deletions cut 10 bases from V and 6 bases from J, with 15 bases between. The CDR3 has 13 amino acids. The CDR3 coding sequence is TGTGCCAACCCGGGATCGAGGGCCGGGGAGCTGTTTTTT. This gives the protein CANPGSRAGELFF.

The rearrangement uses TRBV2 and TRBJ2-6; 13 nucleotides match TRBD2. The CDR3 sequence is 19 residues long. V was pared by 6 bases and J by 0 bases, with 8 bases of the junction left unmatched. Germline V gene sequence: CDR1 SNHLY, CDR2 FYNNEI. CDR3 loop: CASSRTSGGLLSGANVLTF. CDR3 bases: TGTGCCAGCAGCCGGACTAGCGGGGGTTTACTCTCTGGGGCCAACGTCCTGACTTTC.

This chain joins TRBV3-1 and TRBJ2-1; TRBD1 matches at 8 bases. This CDR3 is 17 amino acids long. Germline V gene lookup returns CDR1 LGHDT and CDR2 YNNKEL (reference sequence). J gave up 0 bases and V 4 bases, and 8 bases lay outside the gene matches. In nucleotides, the CDR3 is TGTGCCAGCAGCCCGCGACAGGGGTTGAGCTCCTACAATGAGCAGTTCTTC. It yields the protein CASSPRQGLSSYNEQFF.

The sample holds a few counts of this clonotype. The chain links TRBV28 to TRBJ2-1; 7 bases match TRBD2. Germline assignment: CDR1 MDHEN and CDR2 SYDVKM. The CDR3 covers 14 residues. Trimming cost V 7 bases and J 4 bases; bases outside gene matches: 7. CDR3: CASTSTSLYNEQFF. The CDR3 DNA sequence: TGTGCCAGCACATCGACTAGCCTATACAATGAGCAGTTCTTC. The complete variable domain, with remaining parts taken from reference TRBV28 and TRBJ2-1, reads DVKVTQSSRYLVKRTGEKVFLECVQDMDHENMFWYRQDPGLGLRLIYFSYDVKMKEKGDIPEGYSVSREKKERFSLILESASTNQTSMYLCASTSTSLYNEQFFGPGTRLTVL.

CDR3 nucleotide sequence: TGCGCCAGCAGCCAAGCGATCGACCGGGCCCCAGAACATTCACCCCTCCACTTT. It specifies CASSQAIDRAPEHSPLHF. This chain joins TRBV4-1 and TRBJ1-6, with D uncertain. V dropped 1 base and J dropped 8 bases, with 21 bases sitting between them. Germline CDR1 is MGHRA and CDR2 is YSYEKL. CDR3 size: 18 residues.

The chain joins TRBV4-1 to TRBJ1-3; D not certain. V lost 4 bases and J 3 bases, leaving 7 bases between the germline ends. The CDR3 covers 13 residues. Germline V lookup: CDR1 MGHRA, CDR2 YSYEKL. The chain's CDR3 is CASSPTDGNTIYF. CDR3 bases: TGCGCCAGCAGCCCGACGGATGGAAACACCATATATTTT.

This clonotype has at least ten counts. The chain carries TRBV29-1 and TRBJ2-7; 12 nucleotides line up with TRBD2. The CDR3 runs 15 residues. CDR1 is SQVTM, CDR2 ANQGSEA, per germline. J lost 3 bases, V lost 6 bases, and 9 bases had no gene match. CDR3 DNA sequence: TGCAGCGTCTTACAGACTAGCGGGAGAGTCTACGAGCAGTACTTC. It is translated as CSVLQTSGRVYEQYF.

In its sample, this clonotype was seen many times. The chain combines TRBV6-2 or TRBV6-3 with TRBJ2-7; weak D call: TRBD2 (6 bases). Between the trimmed V and J ends, which lost 5 bases and 5 bases, there was a span of 13 bases. Germline values: CDR1 MNHEY, CDR2 SVGEGT. The CDR3 extends over 13 amino acids. CDR3 sequence: CASSDPPGDEQYF. As DNA, the CDR3 is TGTGCCAGCAGTGACCCCCCGGGAGACGAGCAGTACTTC.

This clonotype has ten or more counts. V gene TRBV12-3 or TRBV12-4 combines with J gene TRBJ2-4; possibly TRBD1 for D (6 bases). Deletions cut 5 bases from V and 5 bases from J, with 10 bases between. CDR3 length: 13 residues. In DNA form, the CDR3 reads TGTGCCAGCAGTACAGGGATCGAAAACATTCAGTACTTC. Translating gives CASSTGIENIQYF.

This sequence joins TRBV5-8 and TRBJ2-5, with D perhaps being TRBD1 or TRBD2 (6 bases each). CDR3 length: 17 residues. The V gene's germline CDR1 is SGHTS and CDR2 YDEGEE. Trimming took off 6 bases at V and 4 bases at J, with 25 bases between the two ends. The CDR3 coding sequence is TGTGCCAGCACCTATTGGGGGGCGGCAGGGCGACGAGAGACCCAGTACTTC. Protein product: CASTYWGAAGRRETQYF. The whole variable domain, remainder taken from reference TRBV5-8 and TRBJ2-5, is EAGVTQSPTHLIKTRGQQATLRCSPISGHTSVYWYQQALGLGLQFLLWYDEGEERNRGNFPPRFSGRQFPNYSSELNVNALELEDSALYLCASTYWGAAGRRETQYFGPGTRLLVL.

At least ten counts were recorded for this clonotype. V gene TRBV12-3 or TRBV12-4 combines with J gene TRBJ2-5, with TRBD2 as a possible D gene (6 bases). The V and J ends lost 8 bases and 2 bases respectively, with 18 bases between them. This CDR3 has 15 residues. The CDR3 DNA follows: TGTGCCAGCCGATTGGGGGTTGGGGGGCAAGAGACCCAGTACTTC. Translating gives CASRLGVGGQETQYF.

This clonotype was observed a handful of times. The chain has TRBV7-9 and TRBJ2-5; 7 nucleotides agree with TRBD1. V shed 5 bases, J shed 4 bases, and the junction held 19 bases outside the gene matches. CDR3 length equals 18 residues. Germline lookup yields CDR1 SEHNR and CDR2 FQNEAQ (reference sequence). The CDR3 sequence: CASSPSGLRQGRRETQYF. CDR3 DNA sequence: TGTGCCAGCAGCCCCTCTGGGCTCCGACAGGGCCGCCGAGAGACCCAGTACTTC.

V gene TRBV29-1 combines with J gene TRBJ2-5; D is possibly TRBD1 or TRBD2 (5 bases each). The V and J ends lost 3 bases and 0 bases respectively, with 5 bases between them. This CDR3 spans 12 amino acids. Germline values: CDR1 SQVTM, CDR2 ANQGSEA. The CDR3 loop is CSVEGDQETQYF. CDR3 nucleotides: TGCAGCGTTGAGGGGGACCAAGAGACCCAGTACTTC. The variable domain in full, with the rest retrieved from reference TRBV29-1 and TRBJ2-5, is SAVISQKPSRDICQRGTSLTIQCQVDSQVTMMFWYRQQPGQSLTLIATANQGSEATYESGFVIDKFPISRPNLTFSTLTVSNMSPEDSSIYLCSVEGDQETQYFGPGTRLLVL.

Ten or more counts support this clonotype. CDR3 nucleotides: TGTGCCAGCAAACACCACGGGACAGGGTCCACTGAAGCTTTCTTT. This codes for CASKHHGTGSTEAFF. The genes are TRBV28 and TRBJ1-1, with 9 bases lining up with TRBD1. V lost 7 bases to trimming and J lost 4 bases; unmatched junction nucleotides: 10. The germline gives CDR1 MDHEN, CDR2 SYDVKM. CDR3 size: 15 residues.